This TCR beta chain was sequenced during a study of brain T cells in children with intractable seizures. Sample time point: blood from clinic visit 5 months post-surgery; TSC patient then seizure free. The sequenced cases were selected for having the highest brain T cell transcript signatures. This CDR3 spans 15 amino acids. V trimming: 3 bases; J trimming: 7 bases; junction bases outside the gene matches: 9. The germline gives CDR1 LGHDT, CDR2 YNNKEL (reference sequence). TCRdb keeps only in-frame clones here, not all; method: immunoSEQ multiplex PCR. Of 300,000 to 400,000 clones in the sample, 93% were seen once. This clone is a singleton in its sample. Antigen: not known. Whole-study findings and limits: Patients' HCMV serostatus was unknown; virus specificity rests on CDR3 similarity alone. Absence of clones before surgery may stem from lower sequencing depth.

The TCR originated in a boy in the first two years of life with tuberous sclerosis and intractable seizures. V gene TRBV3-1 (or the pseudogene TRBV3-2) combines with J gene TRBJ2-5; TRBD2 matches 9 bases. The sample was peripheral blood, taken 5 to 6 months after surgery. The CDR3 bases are TGTGCCAGCAGCCAGGATAGCGGGGGAGCGGTGACCCAGTACTTC. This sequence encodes CASSQDSGGAVTQYF.